The 14 T cell receptor beta chains listed next were all sequenced from one sample in a study of blood T cell repertoires in COVID-19. Sequencing was performed with immunoSEQ multiplex PCR; in TCRdb, only in-frame clones are kept and a portion is missing. The sample yields roughly 100,000 clones, 85% to 95% seen once. Sequencing used peripheral blood. Source of these receptors: a man aged 50 or older with active COVID-19.

This clone was recorded only once. The chain joins TRBV30 to TRBJ1-6, with TRBD1 matching over 7 bases. The CDR3 runs 13 residues. V dropped 1 base and J dropped 8; count of bases not matched to a gene: 2. Germline values: CDR1 GTSNPN, CDR2 SVGIG (reference sequence). The CDR3 sequence is CAWSATGDSPLHF. CDR3 sequence (DNA): TGTGCCTGGAGTGCCACAGGGGATTCACCCCTCCACTTT.

The chain links TRBV2 to TRBJ1-2; 7 positions agree with TRBD1. This CDR3 comprises 12 residues. The junction had 3 bases not matched to a gene; V was cut back by 8 bases and J by 3 bases. CDR1 is SNHLY, CDR2 FYNNEI, per germline. CDR3 bases: TGTGCCAGCCGGGACAGCTACTATGGCTACACCTTC. As protein: CASRDSYYGYTF.

The chain carries TRBV7-2 and TRBJ1-3, with 12 positions matching TRBD1. Germline-derived CDR1 and CDR2 are SGHTA and FQGNSA. This CDR3 spans 19 amino acids. The V segment lost 1 base and the J segment 4 bases; nucleotides outside the gene matches: 11. The CDR3 DNA sequence: TGTGCCAGCAGCTTAGTGTCTGTGGGGACAGGGGGCTTGGGAAACACCATATATTTT. As protein: CASSLVSVGTGGLGNTIYF.

This chain links TRBV10-1 with TRBJ1-1; D remains unclear. CDR3 length: 14 amino acids. Germline CDR1 is WNHNN and CDR2 is SYGVQD (reference sequence). Trimming took off 3 bases at V and 3 bases at J, with 11 bases between the two ends. The CDR3 nucleotides are TGCGCCAGCAGTGATCCGGGTCCGGACACTGAAGCTTTCTTT. Translation gives CASSDPGPDTEAFF.

This rearrangement joins TRBV2 to TRBJ2-7; TRBD1 matches at 9 bases. Germline trimming cut 6 bases from V and 6 bases from J; bases unmatched to any gene: 3. Germline assignment: CDR1 SNHLY and CDR2 FYNNEI. This CDR3 contains 12 residues. In DNA, the CDR3 is TGTGCCAGCAGGAACAGGGGGCGCGAGCAGTACTTC. Its protein is CASRNRGREQYF.

The genes are TRBV2 and TRBJ2-1; 8 bases fit TRBD2. V lost 8 bases to trimming and J lost 5 bases; unmatched junction nucleotides: 14. CDR1 is SNHLY and CDR2 is FYNNEI in the germline V gene. The CDR3 covers 16 residues. CDR3 region: CASRPGVSGNDNEQFF. CDR3 in DNA: TGTGCCAGCCGTCCGGGGGTTAGCGGGAATGACAATGAGCAGTTCTTC.

The chain links TRBV4-1 to TRBJ1-5; 9 nucleotides align to TRBD1. This CDR3 spans 15 amino acids. CDR1 is MGHRA and CDR2 is YSYEKL in the germline V gene. With 5 bases clipped from V and 7 bases from J, the junction kept 9 bases outside the gene matches. CDR3 sequence reads: CASSVTGGAGQPQHF. Here the CDR3 DNA reads TGCGCCAGCAGCGTCACAGGGGGCGCGGGGCAGCCCCAGCATTTT.

V gene TRBV28 combines with J gene TRBJ1-6; no reliable D call. V lost 10 bases and J 5 bases, leaving 15 bases between the germline ends. The V gene's germline CDR1 is MDHEN and CDR2 SYDVKM. CDR3 size: 14 residues. Here the CDR3 reads CATTGMRDNSPLHF. The CDR3 DNA follows: TGTGCCACGACGGGGATGCGGGATAATTCACCCCTCCACTTT.

CDR3 nucleotides: TGTGCCAGCAGCTTACTCGCAGCGGGTACGCCCGAGCAGTTCTTC. Its translation: CASSLLAAGTPEQFF. The rearrangement uses TRBV7-8 and TRBJ2-1; weak D call: TRBD2 (6 bases). CDR1 and CDR2 (germline): SGHVS, FQNEAQ. CDR3 length: 15 residues. V was cut by 2 bases and J by 10 bases, with 18 bases left in between.

This chain uses TRBV28 with TRBJ2-2; a possible D gene is TRBD2 (6 bases). V lost 8 bases and J 6 bases, leaving 16 bases between the germline ends. Germline CDR1 and CDR2: MDHEN and SYDVKM. This CDR3 spans 14 amino acids. DNA for the CDR3: TGTGCCAGCCTAACCGAGGGAGGAGCCGGGGAGCTGTTTTTT. Residues: CASLTEGGAGELFF.

J is TRBJ1-1 and V is TRBV5-6; D ambiguous. The germline V gene has CDR1 SGHDT and CDR2 YYEEEE. The CDR3 runs 13 residues. Trimming removed 5 bases from V and 8 bases from J, with 16 bases in between. The CDR3 region has the DNA TGTGCCAGCAGGGCTAGGAGGGCAGCGGAAGCTTTCTTT. Its protein product is CASRARRAAEAFF.

V is TRBV28 and J is TRBJ1-5, with 7 bases lining up with TRBD1. V shed 6 bases and J 6 bases; nucleotides not matched to a gene: 8. The CDR3 has 14 residues. The V gene's germline CDR1 is MDHEN and CDR2 SYDVKM. CDR3 region: CASSLRDRIQPQHF. As DNA, the CDR3 is TGTGCCAGCAGCCTCCGGGACAGAATTCAGCCCCAGCATTTT.

The chain couples TRBV7-9 to TRBJ2-3; the match to TRBD2 covers 8 bases. Germline lookup yields CDR1 SEHNR and CDR2 FQNEAQ (reference sequence). Losses at the gene ends were 6 bases for V and 8 bases for J; bases not matched to a gene: 7. There are 13 residues in the CDR3. This chain's CDR3 is CASSSGTSGTQYF. The CDR3 nucleotides are TGTGCCAGCAGTTCCGGGACTAGTGGTACGCAGTATTTT.

The chain joins TRBV28 to TRBJ2-7; the match to TRBD2 covers 11 bases. Germline CDR1 MDHEN, CDR2 SYDVKM. The CDR3 has 14 amino acids. With V trimmed by 6 bases and J by 0 bases, 1 base remained unmatched. The CDR3 sequence: CASRTSGSSYEQYF. CDR3 nucleotide sequence: TGTGCCAGCAGAACTAGCGGGAGCTCCTACGAGCAGTACTTC.